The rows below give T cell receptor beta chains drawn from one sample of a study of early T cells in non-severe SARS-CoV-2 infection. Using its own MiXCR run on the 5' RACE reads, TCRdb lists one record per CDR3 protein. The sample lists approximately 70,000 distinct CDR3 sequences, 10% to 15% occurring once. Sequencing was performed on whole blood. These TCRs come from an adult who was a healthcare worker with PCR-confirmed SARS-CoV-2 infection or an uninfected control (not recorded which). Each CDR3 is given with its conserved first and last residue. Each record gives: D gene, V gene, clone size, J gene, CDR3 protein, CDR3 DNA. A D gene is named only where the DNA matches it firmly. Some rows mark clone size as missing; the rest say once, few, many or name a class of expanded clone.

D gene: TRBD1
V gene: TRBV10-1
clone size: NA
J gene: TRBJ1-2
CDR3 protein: CASSESGGYGYTF
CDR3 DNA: TGCGCCAGCAGTGAATCAGGGGGCTATGGCTACACCTTC

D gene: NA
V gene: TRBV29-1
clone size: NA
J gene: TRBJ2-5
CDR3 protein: CSITAWVGGAQETQYF
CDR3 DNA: TGCAGCATTACGGCGTGGGTAGGAGGGGCCCAAGAGACCCAGTACTTC

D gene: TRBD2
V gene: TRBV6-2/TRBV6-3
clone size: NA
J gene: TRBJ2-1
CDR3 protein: CASSYTSGSSYNEQFF
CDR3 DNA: TGTGCCAGCAGTTACACTAGCGGGAGTTCCTACAATGAGCAGTTCTTC

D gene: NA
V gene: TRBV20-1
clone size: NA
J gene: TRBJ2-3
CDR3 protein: CSARKDGRWSDTQYF
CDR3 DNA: TGCAGTGCTAGAAAGGACGGGAGATGGTCAGATACGCAGTATTTT

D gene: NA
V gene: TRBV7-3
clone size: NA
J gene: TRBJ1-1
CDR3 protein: CASSLTPGYTEAFF
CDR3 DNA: TGTGCCAGCAGCTTGACACCAGGATACACTGAAGCTTTCTTT

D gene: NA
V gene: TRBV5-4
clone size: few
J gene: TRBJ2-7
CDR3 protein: CASSSGEAPYEQYF
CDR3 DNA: TGTGCCAGCAGCTCTGGAGAGGCCCCGTACGAGCAGTACTTC

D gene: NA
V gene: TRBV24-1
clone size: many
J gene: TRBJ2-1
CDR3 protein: CATSDPKDPGSYNEQFF
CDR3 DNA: TGTGCCACCAGTGACCCGAAGGACCCGGGTTCCTACAATGAGCAGTTCTTC

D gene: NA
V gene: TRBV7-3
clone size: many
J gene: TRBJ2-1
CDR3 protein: CASSFQAGAQNEQFF
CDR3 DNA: TGTGCCAGCAGCTTCCAAGCAGGAGCACAAAATGAGCAGTTCTTC

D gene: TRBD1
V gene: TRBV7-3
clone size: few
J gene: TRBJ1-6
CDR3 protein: CASSLYRGNSPLHF
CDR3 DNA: TGTGCCAGCAGCTTATACAGGGGAAATTCACCCCTCCATTTT

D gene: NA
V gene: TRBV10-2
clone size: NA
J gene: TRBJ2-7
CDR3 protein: CASRGDTGEQYF
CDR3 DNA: TGCGCCAGCAGGGGGGACACGGGCGAGCAGTACTTC

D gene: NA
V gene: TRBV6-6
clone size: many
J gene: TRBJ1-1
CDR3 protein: CASFPPQGIRTEAFF
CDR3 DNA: TGTGCCAGCTTCCCACCCCAGGGAATACGGACTGAAGCTTTCTTT

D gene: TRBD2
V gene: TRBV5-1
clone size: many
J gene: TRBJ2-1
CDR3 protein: CASSLVGTSGTARYEQFF
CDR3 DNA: TGCGCCAGCAGCTTGGTAGGGACTAGCGGGACCGCCCGATATGAGCAGTTCTTC

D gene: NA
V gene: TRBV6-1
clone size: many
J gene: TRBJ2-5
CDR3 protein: CASSDRGFGETQYF
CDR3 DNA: TGTGCCAGCAGTGACAGGGGTTTCGGAGAGACCCAGTACTTC

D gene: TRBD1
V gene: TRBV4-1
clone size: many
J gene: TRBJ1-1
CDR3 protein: CASSDRGGMNTEAFF
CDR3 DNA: TGCGCCAGCAGTGACAGGGGGGGCATGAACACTGAAGCTTTCTTT

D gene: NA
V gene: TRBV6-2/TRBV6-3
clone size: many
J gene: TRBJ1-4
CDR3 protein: CASSYFEKLFF
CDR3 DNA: TGTGCCAGCAGTTACTTTGAAAAACTGTTTTTT

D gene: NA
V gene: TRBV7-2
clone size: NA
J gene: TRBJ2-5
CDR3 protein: CASSLVGMETQYF
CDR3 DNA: TGTGCCAGCAGCTTAGTGGGCATGGAGACCCAGTACTTC

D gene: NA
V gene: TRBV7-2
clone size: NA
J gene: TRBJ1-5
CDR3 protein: CASSPSRGGGQPQHF
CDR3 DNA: TGTGCCAGCAGCCCCAGCAGGGGAGGCGGTCAGCCCCAGCATTTT

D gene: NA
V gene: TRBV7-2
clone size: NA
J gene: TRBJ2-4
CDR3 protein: CASSPQVWSDIQYF
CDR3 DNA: TGTGCCAGCAGCCCCCAGGTTTGGTCGGACATTCAGTACTTC

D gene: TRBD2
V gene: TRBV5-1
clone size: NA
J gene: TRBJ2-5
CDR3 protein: CASSLSLAGKLQETQYF
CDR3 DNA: TGCGCCAGCAGCTTGAGTCTAGCGGGGAAACTACAAGAGACCCAGTACTTC

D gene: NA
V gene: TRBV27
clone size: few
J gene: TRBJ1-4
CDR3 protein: CASTQGKGGVEKLFF
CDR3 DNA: TGTGCCAGCACCCAAGGAAAGGGGGGAGTAGAAAAACTGTTTTTT

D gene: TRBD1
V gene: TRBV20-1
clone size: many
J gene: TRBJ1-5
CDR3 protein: CSARERQGRSNQPQHF
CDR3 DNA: TGCAGTGCTAGAGAGCGACAGGGACGGAGCAATCAGCCCCAGCATTTT

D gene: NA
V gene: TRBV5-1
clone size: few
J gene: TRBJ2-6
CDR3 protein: CASSLAVGSGANVLTF
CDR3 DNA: TGCGCCAGCAGCTTGGCCGTGGGGTCTGGGGCCAACGTCCTGACTTTC

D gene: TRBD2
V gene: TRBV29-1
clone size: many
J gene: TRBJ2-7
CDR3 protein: CSVRTSGGPYEQYF
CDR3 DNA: TGCAGCGTCCGGACTAGCGGGGGGCCCTACGAGCAGTACTTC

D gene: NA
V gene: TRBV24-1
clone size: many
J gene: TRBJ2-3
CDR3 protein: CATSDPPRLGSYF
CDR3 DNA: TGTGCCACCAGTGACCCGCCTAGACTAGGATCGTATTTT